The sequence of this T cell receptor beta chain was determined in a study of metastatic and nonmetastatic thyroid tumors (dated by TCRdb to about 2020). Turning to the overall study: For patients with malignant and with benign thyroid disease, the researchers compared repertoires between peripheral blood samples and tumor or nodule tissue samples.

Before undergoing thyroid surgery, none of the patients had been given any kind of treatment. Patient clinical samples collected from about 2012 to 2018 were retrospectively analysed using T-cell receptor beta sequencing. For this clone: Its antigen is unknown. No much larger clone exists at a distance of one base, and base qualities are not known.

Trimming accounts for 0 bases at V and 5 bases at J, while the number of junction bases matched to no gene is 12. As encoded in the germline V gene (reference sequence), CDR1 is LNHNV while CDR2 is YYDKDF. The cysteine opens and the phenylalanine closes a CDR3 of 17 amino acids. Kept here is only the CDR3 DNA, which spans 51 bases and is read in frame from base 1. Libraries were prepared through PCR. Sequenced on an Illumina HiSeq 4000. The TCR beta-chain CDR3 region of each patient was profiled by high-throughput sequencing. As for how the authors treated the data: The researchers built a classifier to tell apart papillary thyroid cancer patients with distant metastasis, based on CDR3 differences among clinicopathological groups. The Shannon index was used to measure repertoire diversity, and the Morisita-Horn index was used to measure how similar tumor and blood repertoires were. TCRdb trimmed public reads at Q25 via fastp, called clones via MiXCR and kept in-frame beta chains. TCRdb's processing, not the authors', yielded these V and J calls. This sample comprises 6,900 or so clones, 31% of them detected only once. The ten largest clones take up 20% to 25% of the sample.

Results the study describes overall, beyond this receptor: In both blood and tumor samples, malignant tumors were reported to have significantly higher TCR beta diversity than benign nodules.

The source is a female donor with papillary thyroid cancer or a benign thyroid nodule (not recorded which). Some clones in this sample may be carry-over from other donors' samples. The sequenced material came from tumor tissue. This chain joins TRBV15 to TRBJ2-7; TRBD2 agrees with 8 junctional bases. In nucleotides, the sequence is TGTGCCACCAGCAGAGATCTCTCTCGCGGGAGGTACCACGAGCAGTACTTC. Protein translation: CATSRDLSRGRYHEQYF.